The next 26 T cell receptor beta chains were all read from a single sample in a study of blood T cell repertoires in COVID-19. Assay: immunoSEQ multiplex PCR; the TCRdb copy retains only in-frame clones and omits some. This sample yields some 360,000 clones, of which 85% to 90% are seen a single time; 1% belongs to the top ten. Sequenced input: PBMCs or T cells enriched from blood (not recorded which). These TCRs come from a woman aged 30 to 39 who had been exposed to COVID-19.

This clone appeared a single time. V is TRBV12-5 and J is TRBJ1-1, with D perhaps matching TRBD1 (6 bases). Germline V gene sequence: CDR1 LGHNT, CDR2 FRNRAP. This CDR3 has 16 amino acids. V was pared by 6 bases and J by 0 bases, with 17 bases between. For the CDR3, the DNA is TGTGCTAGTGGCCAGAAGACAGGACCCATGAACACTGAAGCTTTCTTT. This translates into CASGQKTGPMNTEAFF.

The chain employs TRBV7-9 and TRBJ1-1, with unresolved D. V was trimmed by 5 bases and J by 10 bases, leaving 11 bases between them. The CDR3 consists of 11 residues. The germline CDR1 and CDR2 sequences are SEHNR and FQNEAQ (reference sequence). The CDR3 loop is CASSAEEGAFF. The CDR3, as DNA: TGTGCCAGCAGCGCAGAGGAGGGAGCTTTCTTT.

The chain joins TRBV5-1 to TRBJ2-6; maybe TRBD2 (5 bases). Germline CDR1 reads SGHRS; CDR2 reads YFSETQ. The CDR3 length is 16 residues. Trimming stripped 0 bases from V and 2 bases from J, with 9 bases between. The CDR3 region is CASSLAEGPGANVLTF. DNA for the CDR3: TGCGCCAGCAGCTTGGCCGAGGGCCCTGGGGCCAACGTCCTGACTTTC. The whole variable domain, filled in from reference TRBV5-1 and TRBJ2-6, reads KAGVTQTPRYLIKTRGQQVTLSCSPISGHRSVSWYQQTPGQGLQFLFEYFSETQRNKGNFPGRFSGRQFSNSRSEMNVSTLELGDSALYLCASSLAEGPGANVLTFGAGSRLTVL.

The chain carries TRBV11-1 and TRBJ2-5; 7 nucleotides agree with TRBD1. V lost 6 bases and J lost 3; bases outside the gene matches: 10. Germline V gene sequence: CDR1 SGHAT, CDR2 FQDESV (reference sequence). The length of the CDR3 is 15 residues. CDR3 in DNA: TGTGCCAGCAGTTGGGCAGGGGACAGAAAAGAGACCCAGTACTTC. Translated: CASSWAGDRKETQYF.

This chain uses TRBV28 with TRBJ1-3; 9 nucleotides line up with TRBD1. CDR3 size: 16 residues. Per the germline V gene, CDR1 is MDHEN and CDR2 is SYDVKM. J lost 4 bases, V lost 4 bases, and 8 bases had no gene match. CDR3 protein: CASSSEGQGLGNTIYF. The CDR3 region has the DNA TGTGCCAGCAGTTCAGAAGGACAGGGGTTGGGAAACACCATATATTTT.

This chain uses TRBV27 with TRBJ2-5, with 12 nucleotides matching TRBD2. The CDR3 spans 16 residues. With 6 bases clipped from V and 4 bases from J, the junction kept 9 bases outside the gene matches. The germline V gene encodes CDR1 MNHEY and CDR2 SMNVEV (reference sequence). CDR3 loop: CASSPTSGRGSETQYF. The CDR3 bases are TGTGCCAGCAGCCCGACTAGCGGGAGAGGGTCAGAGACCCAGTACTTC.

This clone was seen only a few times. Sequence at one end of the junction differs from germline and may be a read error. The chain couples TRBV27 to TRBJ2-5; D gene unclear. This CDR3 has 14 residues. Germline assignment: CDR1 MNHEY and CDR2 SMNVEV (reference sequence). DNA for the CDR3: TGTGCCAGCAGTTTCCGACCCTCGCAAGAGGCCCAGTACTTC. It codes for CASSFRPSQEAQYF.

The rearrangement links TRBV28 to TRBJ2-1; the match to TRBD1 covers 12 bases. CDR3 length equals 18 residues. V lost 5 bases to trimming and J lost 1 base; unmatched junction nucleotides: 9. The germline gives CDR1 MDHEN, CDR2 SYDVKM. The CDR3 bases are TGTGCCAGCAGTCCTAGCCCGGGACAGGGGGCGTCCTACAATGAGCAGTTCTTC. Translation gives CASSPSPGQGASYNEQFF.

This rearrangement joins TRBV7-3 to TRBJ2-3; 7 bases agree with TRBD2. Germline assignment: CDR1 SGHTA and CDR2 FQGTGA. V gave up 2 bases and J gave up 0 bases; unmatched junction bases: 11. The CDR3 is 18 amino acids. Here the CDR3 reads CASSLDPLAVTSTDTQYF. DNA for the CDR3: TGTGCCAGCAGCTTAGATCCCCTAGCGGTTACTAGCACAGATACGCAGTATTTT.

This chain joins TRBV3-1 (or the pseudogene TRBV3-2) and TRBJ2-1, with D maybe TRBD2 (5 bases). The V end was cut by 4 bases, the J end by 2 bases, with 12 bases between. Germline V gene data show CDR1 as LGHDT and CDR2 as YNNKEL (reference sequence). The CDR3 sequence is 15 residues long. The CDR3 loop reads CASSPNTGTYNEQFF. In nucleotides, the CDR3 is TGTGCCAGCAGCCCAAACACCGGGACCTACAATGAGCAGTTCTTC.

The V call is TRBV19, the J call TRBJ1-2; D gene uncertain. The germline V gene has CDR1 LNHDA and CDR2 SQIVND (reference sequence). This CDR3 has 14 residues. Trimming cost V 2 bases and J 8 bases, with 15 bases left between them. CDR3 in amino acids: CASSISASFYGYTF. The DNA of the CDR3 is TGTGCCAGTAGTATAAGCGCCAGCTTTTACGGCTACACCTTC.

This clone was observed a handful of times. This sequence joins TRBV19 and TRBJ1-1; TRBD1 is a possible D gene (6 bases). V lost 8 bases and J lost 0, with 10 bases in between. There are 13 residues in the CDR3. CDR1 and CDR2 from the germline V gene are LNHDA and SQIVND (reference sequence). In DNA form, the CDR3 reads TGTGCCAGTGGGGGCCTCATGAACACTGAAGCTTTCTTT. It yields the protein CASGGLMNTEAFF.

The genes are TRBV27 and TRBJ2-2; TRBD2 matches at 7 bases. The length of the CDR3 is 16 residues. In germline, CDR1 is MNHEY, CDR2 SMNVEV (reference sequence). V was pared by 3 bases and J by 5 bases, with 9 bases of the junction left unmatched. In DNA, the CDR3 is TGTGCCAGCAGTTTTACAGCGTCCGGGAGGACCGGGGAGCTGTTTTTT. Protein: CASSFTASGRTGELFF.

The chain joins TRBV27 to TRBJ1-2; D is uncertain. This CDR3 is 15 amino acids long. The germline V gene encodes CDR1 MNHEY and CDR2 SMNVEV (reference sequence). V gave up 6 bases and J gave up 3 bases, with 17 bases separating them. The CDR3 sequence: CASRGTGGLYYGYTF. The CDR3 region has the DNA TGTGCCAGCAGGGGTACCGGAGGACTGTACTATGGCTACACCTTC.

The CDR3 protein is CASSQRDRGDTEAFF. CDR3 bases: TGTGCCAGCAGCCAGCGGGACAGGGGGGACACTGAAGCTTTCTTT. The rearrangement joins TRBV7-9 to TRBJ1-1, with 11 positions matching TRBD1. This CDR3 contains 15 residues. V shed 5 bases, J shed 3 bases, and the junction held 5 bases outside the gene matches. Germline V gene data show CDR1 as SEHNR and CDR2 as FQNEAQ (reference sequence). The full variable domain, completed using reference TRBV7-9 and TRBJ1-1, is DTGVSQNPRHKITKRGQNVTFRCDPISEHNRLYWYRQTLGQGPEFLTYFQNEAQLEKSRLLSDRFSAERPKGSFSTLEIQRTEQGDSAMYLCASSQRDRGDTEAFFGQGTRLTVV.

This clone was detected only a few times. The chain uses TRBV6-5 and TRBJ2-5; the match to TRBD2 covers 10 bases. J lost 5 bases, V lost 6 bases, and 9 bases had no gene match. Germline CDR1 is MNHEY and CDR2 is SVGAGI. The CDR3 extends over 15 amino acids. CDR3 protein: CASSLEASGSETQYF. CDR3 nucleotide sequence: TGTGCCAGCAGCCTCGAGGCTAGCGGGAGTGAGACCCAGTACTTC.

V usage is TRBV28 and J usage is TRBJ2-7; unclear D gene. Trimming cost V 11 bases and J 6 bases, with 8 bases left between them. CDR3 length equals 9 residues. Germline V gives CDR1 MDHEN, CDR2 SYDVKM. CDR3 protein: CARLGEQYF. CDR3 bases: TGTGCCCGTCTAGGCGAGCAGTACTTC.

Turning to this clone: The same CDR3 arises from other DNA sequences in this sample as well. The chain links TRBV7-2 to TRBJ2-4; D ambiguous. Germline CDR1 SGHTA, CDR2 FQGNSA. With 1 base removed from V and 0 bases from J, the gap between germline ends came to 4 bases. The CDR3 is 14 amino acids. CDR3: CASSLGLAKNIQYF. CDR3 bases: TGTGCCAGCAGCTTAGGGCTAGCCAAAAACATTCAGTACTTC. Full variable domain (remainder filled in from reference TRBV7-2 and TRBJ2-4): GAGVSQSPSNKVTEKGKDVELRCDPISGHTALYWYRQSLGQGLEFLIYFQGNSAPDKSGLPSDRFSAERTGGSVSTLTIQRTQQEDSAVYLCASSLGLAKNIQYFGAGTRLSVL.

V is TRBV13 and J is TRBJ2-5, with TRBD2 matching over 15 bases. Germline CDR1 PRHDT, CDR2 FYEKMQ (reference sequence). The CDR3 loop spans 16 amino acids. After removal of 4 bases from V and 5 bases from J, the junction contained 5 bases not matched to a gene. The CDR3 loop reads CASSSGLAGGPETQYF. In nucleotides, the CDR3 is TGTGCCAGCAGCTCCGGACTAGCGGGAGGGCCGGAGACCCAGTACTTC.

The chain uses TRBV7-8 and TRBJ1-3; D is unresolved. The V end lost 5 bases, the J end lost 1 base, and 15 bases lay between the germline ends. The length of the CDR3 is 16 residues. Germline V CDR1 and CDR2: SGHVS, FQNEAQ. The CDR3 reads CASSTNTRVSGNTIYF. The DNA for the CDR3 is TGTGCCAGCAGCACGAATACGAGGGTTTCTGGAAACACCATATATTTT. Full variable domain (outside the CDR3, taken from reference TRBV7-8 and TRBJ1-3): GAGVSQSPRYKVAKRGQDVALRCDPISGHVSLFWYQQALGQGPEFLTYFQNEAQLDKSGLPSDRFFAERPEGSVSTLKIQRTQQEDSAVYLCASSTNTRVSGNTIYFGEGSWLTVV.

This chain connects TRBV5-1 to TRBJ2-3; 12 bases line up with TRBD2. The CDR3 is 16 amino acids. V gave up 4 bases and J gave up 5 bases; unmatched junction bases: 8. Germline CDR1 SGHRS, CDR2 YFSETQ. Here the CDR3 DNA reads TGCGCCAGCAGCAGGCAGACTAGCGGGAGTGGAGATACGCAGTATTTT. It encodes CASSRQTSGSGDTQYF.

This chain connects TRBV30 to TRBJ1-1; no clear D. Germline V CDR1 and CDR2: GTSNPN, SVGIG (reference sequence). There are 13 residues in the CDR3. Trimming cost V 1 base and J 5 bases, with 11 bases left between them. The CDR3 protein is CAWSASGSTEAFF. The CDR3 DNA reads as TGTGCCTGGAGTGCCTCAGGTTCGACTGAAGCTTTCTTT.

The V gene is TRBV6-6, the J gene TRBJ2-1; D possibly corresponds to TRBD2 (5 bases). The CDR3 loop spans 12 amino acids. Trimming stripped 4 bases from V and 10 bases from J, with 11 bases between. Germline CDR1 reads MNHNY; CDR2 reads SVGAGI (reference sequence). CDR3 sequence: CASSLLGSEQFF. The CDR3 coding sequence is TGTGCCAGCAGTTTACTAGGTAGCGAGCAGTTCTTC.

This clone showed up just once. This chain connects TRBV9 to TRBJ1-1; TRBD1 matches at 7 bases. The CDR3 extends over 14 amino acids. V gave up 4 bases and J gave up 3 bases; unmatched junction bases: 6. Germline values: CDR1 SGDLS, CDR2 YYNGEE. For the CDR3, the DNA is TGTGCCAGCAGCACCGGGGACAGCGACACTGAAGCTTTCTTT. Its protein product is CASSTGDSDTEAFF.

The CDR3 region is CASSQTGFGQPQHF. The CDR3 DNA reads as TGTGCCAGCAGCCAGACAGGTTTCGGCCAGCCCCAGCATTTT. The chain joins TRBV3-1 (or the pseudogene TRBV3-2) to TRBJ1-5, with D maybe TRBD1 (6 bases). Trimming removed 3 bases at V and 7 bases at J, with 13 bases between. CDR1 and CDR2 (germline): LGHDT, YNNKEL (reference sequence). This CDR3 is built from 14 residues.

This chain uses TRBV10-3 with TRBJ1-6; D gene ambiguous. The CDR3 runs to 13 residues. Germline V gives CDR1 ENHRY, CDR2 SYGVKD. The V end was cut by 8 bases, the J end by 7 bases, with 12 bases between. The CDR3 sequence is CAIGRGTNSPLHF. CDR3 nucleotides: TGTGCCATCGGGCGGGGAACCAATTCACCCCTCCACTTT.